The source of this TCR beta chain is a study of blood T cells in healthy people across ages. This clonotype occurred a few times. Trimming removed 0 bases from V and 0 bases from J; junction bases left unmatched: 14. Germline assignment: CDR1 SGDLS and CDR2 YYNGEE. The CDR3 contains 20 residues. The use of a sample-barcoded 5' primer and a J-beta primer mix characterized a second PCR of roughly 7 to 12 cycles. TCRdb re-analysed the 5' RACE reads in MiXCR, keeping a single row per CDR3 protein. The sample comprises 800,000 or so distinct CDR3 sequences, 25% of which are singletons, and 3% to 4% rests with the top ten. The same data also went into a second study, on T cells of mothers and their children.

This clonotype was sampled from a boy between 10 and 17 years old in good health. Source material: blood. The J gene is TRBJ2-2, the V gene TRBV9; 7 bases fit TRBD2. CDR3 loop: CASSVVNRSTGGANTGELFF. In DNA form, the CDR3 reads TGTGCCAGCAGCGTAGTTAACCGTTCGACGGGGGGAGCGAACACCGGGGAGCTGTTTTTT.